The 28 T cell receptor beta chains below come from one sample, sequenced in a study of blood T cell repertoires in COVID-19. Generated by immunoSEQ multiplex PCR, the TCRdb table keeps only in-frame clones and is missing some. The sample consists of more than 80,000 clones, 82% of them appearing once. Sequencing was done on a sample of peripheral blood. The receptors originated from a man aged 50 to 59 with active or convalescent COVID-19.

The genes are TRBV18 and TRBJ2-7; 9 positions match TRBD2. V shed 3 bases and J 0 bases; nucleotides not matched to a gene: 18. This CDR3 has 20 residues. The germline V gene has CDR1 KGHSH and CDR2 LQKENI. This chain's CDR3 is CASSPNEGIAGAESSYEQYF. The CDR3 DNA follows: TGTGCCAGCTCACCGAATGAAGGTATAGCGGGGGCCGAGAGCTCCTACGAGCAGTACTTC.

V is TRBV10-2 and J is TRBJ1-6; TRBD1 is a possible D gene (5 bases). V lost 6 bases, J lost 8 bases, and 11 bases lay in between. The CDR3 extends over 13 amino acids. Germline V gene lookup returns CDR1 WSHSY and CDR2 SAAADI. As DNA, the CDR3 is TGCGCCAGCAGGGAAGGGGCTTATTCACCCCTCCACTTT. It codes for CASREGAYSPLHF.

This chain connects TRBV4-1 to TRBJ2-4, with 9 bases identical to TRBD1. The CDR3 has 14 residues. Looked up from germline, CDR1 is MGHRA and CDR2 is YSYEKL. V was clipped by 5 bases and J by 8 bases; unmatched bases: 7. The CDR3 region is CASSSTGGLDIQYF. CDR3 sequence (DNA): TGCGCCAGCAGCTCCACAGGGGGCTTGGACATTCAGTACTTC.

The V gene is TRBV7-9, the J gene TRBJ1-4; D perhaps matches TRBD1 (6 bases). Per the germline V gene, CDR1 is SEHNR and CDR2 is FQNEAQ (reference sequence). CDR3 length: 13 residues. Between the trimmed V and J ends, which lost 5 bases and 6 bases, there was a span of 10 bases. CDR3 region: CASSAGTYEKLFF. CDR3 bases: TGTGCCAGCAGCGCCGGGACATATGAAAAACTGTTTTTT.

J is TRBJ2-7 and V is TRBV6-1; 9 bases fit TRBD1. This CDR3 has 17 residues. Looked up from germline, CDR1 is MNHNS and CDR2 is SASEGT. The V and J ends lost 2 bases and 5 bases, in that order; junction bases with no gene match: 13. CDR3 nucleotides: TGTGCCAGCAGTGAAAGGTATGGTCGGGACAGGGTTAACGAGCAGTACGTC. Protein: CASSERYGRDRVNEQYV.

V and J are TRBV13 and TRBJ2-2; TRBD2 agrees at 7 bases. The V gene's germline CDR1 is PRHDT and CDR2 FYEKMQ (reference sequence). V shed 3 bases, J shed 9 bases, and the junction held 10 bases outside the gene matches. This CDR3 contains 15 residues. The chain's CDR3 is CASSLKAGIPRELFF. The CDR3 DNA reads TGTGCCAGCAGCTTGAAAGCGGGGATTCCCCGGGAGCTGTTTTTT.

This rearrangement joins TRBV5-1 to TRBJ2-5; 8 bases are shared with TRBD1. After removal of 6 bases from V and 8 bases from J, the junction contained 9 bases not matched to a gene. This CDR3 region has 13 residues. Germline V gene sequence: CDR1 SGHRS, CDR2 YFSETQ. CDR3 coding DNA: TGCGCCAGCACTCAACAGGGGGAGGAAACCCAGTACTTC. Translation: CASTQQGEETQYF.

This chain links TRBV4-3 with TRBJ1-2, with D perhaps TRBD1 (6 bases). The CDR3 has 16 amino acids. The germline CDR1 and CDR2 sequences are LGHNA and YSLEER. V was shortened by 0 bases and J by 4 bases, with 15 bases between the two germline ends. As DNA, the CDR3 is TGCGCCAGCAGCCAAGATTTTACAGGGCCAGGCTATGGCTACACCTTC. Translation: CASSQDFTGPGYGYTF.

The V and J genes are TRBV6-5 and TRBJ2-1; the match to TRBD1 covers 12 bases. The CDR3 is made up of 15 amino acids. The germline gives CDR1 MNHEY, CDR2 SVGAGI. The junction had 6 bases not matched to a gene; V was cut back by 5 bases and J by 7 bases. This chain's CDR3 is CASSPRDRGRNEQFF. CDR3 nucleotide sequence: TGTGCCAGCAGTCCCCGGGACAGGGGGCGAAATGAGCAGTTCTTC.

The rearrangement uses TRBV18 and TRBJ2-5, with 10 nucleotides matching TRBD1. With V trimmed by 7 bases and J by 2 bases, 7 bases remained unmatched. The CDR3 spans 15 residues. Germline V gene lookup returns CDR1 KGHSH and CDR2 LQKENI. The chain's CDR3 is CASLPPGQGQETQYF. CDR3 sequence (DNA): TGTGCCAGCTTACCCCCGGGACAGGGGCAAGAGACCCAGTACTTC.

The CDR3 sequence: CASSSRDPGYGYTF. The DNA for the CDR3 is TGCGCCAGCAGCTCACGAGATCCCGGGTATGGCTACACCTTC. This chain connects TRBV4-3 to TRBJ1-2; D call uncertain. There are 14 residues in the CDR3. The germline V gene has CDR1 LGHNA and CDR2 YSLEER. Trimming took 5 bases from V and 5 from J, leaving 15 bases between them.

The chain has TRBV9 and TRBJ2-3; possible D gene TRBD2, 5 bases. V shed 0 bases and J shed 2 bases, with 16 bases lying between them. Germline CDR1 SGDLS, CDR2 YYNGEE. This CDR3 contains 17 residues. The CDR3 reads CASSVATAASSTDTQYF. CDR3 bases: TGTGCCAGCAGCGTAGCTACAGCGGCTAGCTCCACAGATACGCAGTATTTT.

The chain employs TRBV24-1 and TRBJ2-1, with 9 bases matching TRBD1. The V gene end was trimmed by 3 bases and the J gene end by 9 bases; junction bases not matched to a gene: 8. Germline V gene data show CDR1 as KGHDR and CDR2 as SFDVKD. The CDR3 has 15 amino acids. The CDR3 sequence is CATSDPGTGRGEQFF. The CDR3 nucleotides are TGTGCCACCAGTGATCCCGGGACAGGGCGAGGTGAGCAGTTCTTC.

V and J are TRBV25-1 and TRBJ2-3, with 11 bases lining up with TRBD2. With V trimmed by 8 bases and J by 6 bases, 4 bases remained unmatched. This CDR3 has 13 residues. Germline V gene data show CDR1 as MGHDK and CDR2 as SYGVNS. The CDR3 DNA reads as TGTGCCAGCCGTAGCGGGGGGGCCGATACGCAGTATTTT. This codes for CASRSGGADTQYF.

This clone was counted a few times. The CDR3 nucleotides read TGCGCCAGCAGTGAGAGGACAGTAGAGACCCAGTACTTC. Its translation: CASSERTVETQYF. The chain is built from TRBV10-2 and TRBJ2-5, with D possibly matching TRBD1 (6 bases). CDR3 length equals 13 residues. The V end lost 2 bases, the J end lost 4 bases, and 8 bases lay between the germline ends. Germline-derived CDR1 and CDR2 are WSHSY and SAAADI.

The chain carries TRBV6-5 and TRBJ2-2, with 9 bases identical to TRBD1. The V gene end was trimmed by 4 bases and the J gene end by 3 bases; junction bases not matched to a gene: 6. The CDR3 runs to 16 residues. The germline V gene has CDR1 MNHEY and CDR2 SVGAGI. The CDR3 reads CASSSLTGGDTGELFF. Written as DNA, the CDR3 is TGTGCCAGCAGTTCCCTAACAGGGGGCGACACCGGGGAGCTGTTTTTT.

The chain links TRBV5-4 to TRBJ2-1; D may be TRBD2 (5 bases). The CDR3 contains 13 residues. Trimming took off 3 bases at V and 7 bases at J, with 11 bases between the two ends. Germline CDR1 and CDR2: SGHNT and YYREEE (reference sequence). The CDR3 sequence is CASSSPRDNEQFF. The CDR3 bases are TGTGCCAGCAGCTCACCACGGGATAATGAGCAGTTCTTC.

V gene TRBV3-1 (or the pseudogene TRBV3-2) combines with J gene TRBJ1-1; TRBD1 agrees at 7 bases. V lost 5 bases and J lost 0; bases outside the gene matches: 0. Germline lookup yields CDR1 LGHDT and CDR2 YNNKEL (reference sequence). The CDR3 length is 13 residues. The DNA of the CDR3 is TGTGCCAGCAGCGACAGGGTGAACACTGAAGCTTTCTTT. Its translation is CASSDRVNTEAFF.

The CDR3 reads CASSTGTFQETQYF. The CDR3 DNA reads as TGTGCCAGCAGCACCGGGACATTCCAAGAGACCCAGTACTTC. The chain joins TRBV7-8 to TRBJ2-5; D possibly corresponds to TRBD1 (6 bases). The germline V gene has CDR1 SGHVS and CDR2 FQNEAQ. The CDR3 is 14 residues long. V lost 5 bases and J 1 base, leaving 11 bases between the germline ends.

The table lists this clone with a count of one. The gene calls are TRBV10-3 and TRBJ1-1, with 8 nucleotides matching TRBD1. The J segment lost 8 bases and the V segment lost 4 bases, leaving 6 bases of the junction unmatched. Germline V CDR1 and CDR2: ENHRY, SYGVKD. The CDR3 is made up of 13 amino acids. The DNA of the CDR3 is TGTGCCATCAGTGGAGGGACAGGCCAGGAAGCTTTCTTT. Protein product: CAISGGTGQEAFF.

The V call is TRBV6-2 or TRBV6-3, the J call TRBJ1-4; D not certain. Trimming took off 6 bases at V and 1 base at J, with 15 bases between the two ends. CDR3 length: 16 amino acids. Per the germline V gene, CDR1 is MNHEY and CDR2 is SVGEGT. As DNA, the CDR3 is TGTGCCAGCAGCCGCGGGTCCGTTGGAACTAATGAAAAACTGTTTTTT. This sequence encodes CASSRGSVGTNEKLFF.

The J gene is TRBJ1-1, the V gene TRBV6-5, with a tentative D call TRBD1 (6 bases). Germline V gives CDR1 MNHEY, CDR2 SVGAGI. This CDR3 comprises 14 residues. V shed 0 bases and J shed 4 bases, with 9 bases lying between them. CDR3 nucleotide sequence: TGTGCCAGCAGTTACTCGCAGGGGTCCACTGAAGCTTTCTTT. This sequence encodes CASSYSQGSTEAFF.

This chain links TRBV6-1 with TRBJ2-5; 11 nucleotides line up with TRBD2. Germline CDR1 MNHNS, CDR2 SASEGT. Unmatched junction bases numbered 5, after V lost 4 bases and J lost 1 base. The CDR3 spans 16 residues. CDR3 in DNA: TGTGCCAGCAGTGGCCTTCTAGCGGGGGGCCAAGAGACCCAGTACTTC. Encoded protein: CASSGLLAGGQETQYF.

The J gene is TRBJ2-2, the V gene TRBV9, with 8 bases identical to TRBD2. V shed 0 bases, J shed 4 bases, and the junction held 8 bases outside the gene matches. This CDR3 is 17 amino acids long. Germline V gives CDR1 SGDLS, CDR2 YYNGEE. Here the CDR3 DNA reads TGTGCCAGCAGCGTAGGCCCCGGGGGGGCGAGCACCGGGGAGCTGTTTTTT. This translates into CASSVGPGGASTGELFF. The variable domain in full, with the rest retrieved from reference TRBV9 and TRBJ2-2, is DSGVTQTPKHLITATGQRVTLRCSPRSGDLSVYWYQQSLDQGLQFLIQYYNGEERAKGNILERFSAQQFPDLHSELNLSSLELGDSALYFCASSVGPGGASTGELFFGEGSRLTVL.

V is TRBV19 and J is TRBJ2-5, with 15 bases fitting TRBD2. Trimming cost V 8 bases and J 5 bases; bases outside gene matches: 3. The germline gives CDR1 LNHDA, CDR2 SQIVND (reference sequence). CDR3 length: 14 residues. The CDR3 nucleotides read TGTGCCAGTTCCGGGACTAGCGGGGGGGAGACCCAGTACTTC. As protein: CASSGTSGGETQYF.

J is TRBJ1-4 and V is TRBV28; D may be TRBD1 (5 bases). The CDR3 is 15 amino acids. The germline V gene encodes CDR1 MDHEN and CDR2 SYDVKM. With 6 bases removed from V and 3 bases from J, the gap between germline ends came to 14 bases. The CDR3 region has the DNA TGTGCCAGCAGACACGGTTGGGGGGCTAATGAAAAACTGTTTTTT. Its protein is CASRHGWGANEKLFF.

This clone was observed a few times. The chain has TRBV30 and TRBJ2-1; TRBD1 matches at 7 bases. V lost 2 bases, J lost 6 bases, and 10 bases stayed unmatched. The germline CDR1 and CDR2 sequences are GTSNPN and SVGIG (reference sequence). This CDR3 spans 15 amino acids. CDR3 in amino acids: CAWSKVTGVINEQFF. CDR3 in DNA: TGTGCCTGGAGTAAAGTAACAGGGGTTATCAATGAGCAGTTCTTC.

This clone was seen a few times. The chain couples TRBV2 to TRBJ1-4; TRBD1 matches at 7 bases. There are 15 residues in the CDR3. Per germline, CDR1 SNHLY and CDR2 FYNNEI. V lost 5 bases to trimming and J lost 7 bases; unmatched junction nucleotides: 10. CDR3: CASSTAGQRGEKLFF. The CDR3 DNA reads as TGTGCCAGCAGTACGGCGGGACAGAGGGGTGAAAAACTGTTTTTT.